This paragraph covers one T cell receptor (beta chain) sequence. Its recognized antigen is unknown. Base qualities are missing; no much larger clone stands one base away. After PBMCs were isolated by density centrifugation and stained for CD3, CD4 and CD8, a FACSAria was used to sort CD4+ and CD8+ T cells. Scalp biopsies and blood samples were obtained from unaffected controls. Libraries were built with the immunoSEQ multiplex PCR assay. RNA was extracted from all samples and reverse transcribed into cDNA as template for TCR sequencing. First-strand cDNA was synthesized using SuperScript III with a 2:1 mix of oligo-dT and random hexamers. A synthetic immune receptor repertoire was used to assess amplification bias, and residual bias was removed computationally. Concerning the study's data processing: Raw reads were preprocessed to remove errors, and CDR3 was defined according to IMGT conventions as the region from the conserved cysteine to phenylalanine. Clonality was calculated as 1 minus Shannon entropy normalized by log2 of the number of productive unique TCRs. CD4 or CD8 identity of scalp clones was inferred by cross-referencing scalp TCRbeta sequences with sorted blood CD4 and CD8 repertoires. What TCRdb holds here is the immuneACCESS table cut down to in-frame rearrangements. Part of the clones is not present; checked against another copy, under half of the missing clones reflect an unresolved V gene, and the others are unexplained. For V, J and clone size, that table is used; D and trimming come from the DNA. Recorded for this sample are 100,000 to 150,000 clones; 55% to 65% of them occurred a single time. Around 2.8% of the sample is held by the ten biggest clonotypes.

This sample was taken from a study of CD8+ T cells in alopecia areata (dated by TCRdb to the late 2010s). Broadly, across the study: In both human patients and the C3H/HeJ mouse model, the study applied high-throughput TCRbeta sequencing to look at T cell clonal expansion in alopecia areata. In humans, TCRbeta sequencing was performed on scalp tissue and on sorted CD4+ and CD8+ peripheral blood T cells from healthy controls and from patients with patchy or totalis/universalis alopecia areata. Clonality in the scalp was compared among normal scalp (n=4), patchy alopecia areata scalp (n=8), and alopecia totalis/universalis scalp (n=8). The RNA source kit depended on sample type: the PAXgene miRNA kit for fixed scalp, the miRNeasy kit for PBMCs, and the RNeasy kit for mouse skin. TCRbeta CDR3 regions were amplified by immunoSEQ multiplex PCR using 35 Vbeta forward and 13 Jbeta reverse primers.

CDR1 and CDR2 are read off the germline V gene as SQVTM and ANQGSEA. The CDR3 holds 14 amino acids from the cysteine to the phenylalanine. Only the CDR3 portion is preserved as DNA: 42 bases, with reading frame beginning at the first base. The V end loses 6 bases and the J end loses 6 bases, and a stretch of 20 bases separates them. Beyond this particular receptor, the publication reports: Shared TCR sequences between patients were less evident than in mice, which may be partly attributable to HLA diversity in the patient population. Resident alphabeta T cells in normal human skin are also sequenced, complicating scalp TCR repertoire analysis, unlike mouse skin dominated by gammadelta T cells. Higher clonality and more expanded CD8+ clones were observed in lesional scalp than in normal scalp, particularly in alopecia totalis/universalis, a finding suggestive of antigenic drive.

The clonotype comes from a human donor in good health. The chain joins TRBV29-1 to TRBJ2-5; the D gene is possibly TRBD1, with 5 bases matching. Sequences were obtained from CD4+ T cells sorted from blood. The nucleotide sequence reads TGCAGCGTCGACCAGGGCGCCTCCCTGAAGACCCAGTACTTC. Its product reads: CSVDQGASLKTQYF.